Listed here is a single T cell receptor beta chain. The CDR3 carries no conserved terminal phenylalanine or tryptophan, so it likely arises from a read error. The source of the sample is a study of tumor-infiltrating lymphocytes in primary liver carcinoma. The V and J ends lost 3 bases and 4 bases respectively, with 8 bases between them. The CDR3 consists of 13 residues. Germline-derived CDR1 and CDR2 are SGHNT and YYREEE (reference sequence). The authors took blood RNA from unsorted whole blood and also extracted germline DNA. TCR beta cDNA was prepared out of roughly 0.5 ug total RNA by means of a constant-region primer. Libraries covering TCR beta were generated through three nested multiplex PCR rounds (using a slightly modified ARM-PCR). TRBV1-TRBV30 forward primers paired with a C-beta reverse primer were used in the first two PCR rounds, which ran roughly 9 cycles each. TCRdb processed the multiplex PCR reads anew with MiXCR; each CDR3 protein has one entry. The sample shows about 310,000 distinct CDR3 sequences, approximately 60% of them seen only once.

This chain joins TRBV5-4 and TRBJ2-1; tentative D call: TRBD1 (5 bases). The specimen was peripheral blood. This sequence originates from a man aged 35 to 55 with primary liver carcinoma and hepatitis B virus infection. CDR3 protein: CASSSTDYNEQFI. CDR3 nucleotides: TGTGCCAGCAGCTCGACAGATTACAATGAGCAGTTCATC.